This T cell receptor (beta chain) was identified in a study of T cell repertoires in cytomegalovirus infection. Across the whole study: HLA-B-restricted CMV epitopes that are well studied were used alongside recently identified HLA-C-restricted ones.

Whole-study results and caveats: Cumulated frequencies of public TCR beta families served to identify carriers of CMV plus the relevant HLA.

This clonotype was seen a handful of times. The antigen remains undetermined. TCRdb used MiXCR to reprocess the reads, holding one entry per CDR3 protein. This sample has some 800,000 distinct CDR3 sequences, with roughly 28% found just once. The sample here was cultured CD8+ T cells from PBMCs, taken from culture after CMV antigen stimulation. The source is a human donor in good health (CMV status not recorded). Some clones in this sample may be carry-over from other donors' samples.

CDR3 in DNA: TGTGCCAGCAGCTGGCAGCGAAATGAGCAGTTCTTC. Its protein is CASSWQRNEQFF. The chain links TRBV7-8 to TRBJ2-1; no clear D gene. The CDR3 is 12 amino acids. V shed 4 bases and J shed 7 bases, with 8 bases lying between them. Germline loops: CDR1 SGHVS, CDR2 FQNEAQ.